Shown below are 23 T cell receptor beta chains from a single sample sequenced in a study of cytomegalovirus exposure and HLA in healthy donors. The PCR had 60 Vbeta and 13 Jbeta primers. The data were produced by immunoSEQ multiplex PCR, yet TCRdb's version contains in-frame clones alone and is incomplete. The table has approximately 140,000 clones, approximately 70% seen once. The sequencing input was PBMCs. The receptor set was obtained from a woman aged 55 to 70 in good health and CMV-seronegative.

This rearrangement joins TRBV7-7 to TRBJ2-3; 7 nucleotides match TRBD2. The ends lost 5 bases at V and 4 bases at J; junction bases unmatched: 6. This CDR3 comprises 14 residues. Germline CDR1 reads SSHAT; CDR2 reads FNYEAQ (reference sequence). CDR3 in amino acids: CASSKAGQSDTQYF. For the CDR3, the DNA is TGTGCCAGCAGCAAAGCGGGGCAATCAGATACGCAGTATTTT.

This clone appeared a few times. The V gene is TRBV15, the J gene TRBJ2-7; 12 positions match TRBD1. Germline values: CDR1 LNHNV, CDR2 YYDKDF (reference sequence). The CDR3 is 14 amino acids. With V trimmed by 1 base and J by 6 bases, 1 base remained unmatched. CDR3: CATSRGDRGLEQYF. DNA of the CDR3: TGTGCCACCAGCAGAGGGGACAGGGGGCTCGAGCAGTACTTC.

J is TRBJ2-7 and V is TRBV27; 7 nucleotides agree with TRBD1. There are 14 residues in the CDR3. After removal of 5 bases from V and 3 bases from J, the junction contained 7 bases not matched to a gene. CDR1 is MNHEY and CDR2 is SMNVEV in the germline V gene (reference sequence). The CDR3 protein is CASSNSGQYYEQYF. CDR3 nucleotides: TGTGCCAGCAGTAACTCGGGACAGTACTACGAGCAGTACTTC.

The chain is built from TRBV28 and TRBJ2-3; D might be TRBD1 (6 bases). Trimming stripped 5 bases from V and 3 bases from J, with 15 bases between. There are 15 residues in the CDR3. Germline CDR1 and CDR2: MDHEN and SYDVKM. The CDR3 loop reads CASSTARGGTDTQYF. Here the CDR3 DNA reads TGTGCCAGCAGTACTGCCAGGGGCGGTACAGATACGCAGTATTTT. Together with reference TRBV28 and TRBJ2-3, the CDR3 gives the full variable domain: DVKVTQSSRYLVKRTGEKVFLECVQDMDHENMFWYRQDPGLGLRLIYFSYDVKMKEKGDIPEGYSVSREKKERFSLILESASTNQTSMYLCASSTARGGTDTQYFGPGTRLTVL.

This clone was seen only a few times. The V call is TRBV4-3, the J call TRBJ1-1; 8 bases line up with TRBD1. Trimming at V came to 2 bases and at J to 0 bases, leaving 2 bases not matched to a gene. Germline CDR1 is LGHNA and CDR2 is YSLEER. The CDR3 length is 15 residues. The DNA for the CDR3 is TGCGCCAGCAGCCAACGGACAGGGATGAACACTGAAGCTTTCTTT. Its protein product is CASSQRTGMNTEAFF.

The chain is built from TRBV9 and TRBJ2-1; 8 nucleotides agree with TRBD1. The CDR3 extends over 15 amino acids. Per the germline V gene, CDR1 is SGDLS and CDR2 is YYNGEE. Trimming removed 0 bases from V and 6 bases from J; junction bases left unmatched: 5. CDR3 bases: TGTGCCAGCAGCGTAGGTCAGGGGGCGGGCAATGAGCAGTTCTTC. It translates to CASSVGQGAGNEQFF.

This chain joins TRBV7-9 and TRBJ1-2, with TRBD1 matching 7 bases. The V segment lost 1 base and the J segment 6 bases; nucleotides outside the gene matches: 8. The germline V gene has CDR1 SEHNR and CDR2 FQNEAQ (reference sequence). CDR3 length equals 15 residues. The CDR3 region is CASSLVTTGVDGYTF. CDR3 in DNA: TGTGCCAGCAGCTTAGTCACCACAGGGGTTGATGGCTACACCTTC. Full variable domain (missing parts from reference TRBV7-9 and TRBJ1-2): DTGVSQNPRHKITKRGQNVTFRCDPISEHNRLYWYRQTLGQGPEFLTYFQNEAQLEKSRLLSDRFSAERPKGSFSTLEIQRTEQGDSAMYLCASSLVTTGVDGYTFGSGTRLTVV.

This clone was seen a few times. The chain recombines TRBV13 with TRBJ2-7, with TRBD2 as a possible D gene (6 bases). CDR3 length: 12 residues. The V and J ends lost 0 bases and 7 bases respectively, with 7 bases between them. Per the germline V gene, CDR1 is PRHDT and CDR2 is FYEKMQ (reference sequence). CDR3: CASSLGLAEQYF. The DNA for the CDR3 is TGTGCCAGCAGCTTAGGGCTAGCGGAGCAGTACTTC. The variable domain in full, completed from reference TRBV13 and TRBJ2-7, reads AAGVIQSPRHLIKEKRETATLKCYPIPRHDTVYWYQQGPGQDPQFLISFYEKMQSDKGSIPDRFSAQQFSDYHSELNMSSLELGDSALYFCASSLGLAEQYFGPGTRLTVT.

The chain couples TRBV5-1 to TRBJ1-3; weak D call: TRBD1 (5 bases). V dropped 4 bases and J dropped 8 bases, with 13 bases sitting between them. This CDR3 spans 13 amino acids. Per germline, CDR1 SGHRS and CDR2 YFSETQ. CDR3 loop: CASSDDSKDTIYF. The DNA of the CDR3 is TGCGCCAGCAGCGATGACAGTAAGGACACCATATATTTT.

This rearrangement joins TRBV19 to TRBJ2-7; no firm D call. V shed 2 bases and J shed 4 bases, with 15 bases lying between them. The CDR3 consists of 15 residues. The germline V gene has CDR1 LNHDA and CDR2 SQIVND (reference sequence). The CDR3 sequence: CASSILPTPRYEQYF. The CDR3 coding sequence is TGTGCCAGTAGTATACTACCAACCCCCCGGTACGAGCAGTACTTC.

CDR3 DNA sequence: TGTGCCAGCAGCCGAGATGGGACAGGGGCTTCCTATGGCTACACCTTC. Translation: CASSRDGTGASYGYTF. The V call is TRBV6-6, the J call TRBJ1-2; 10 nucleotides line up with TRBD1. Germline V lookup: CDR1 MNHNY, CDR2 SVGAGI (reference sequence). J lost 4 bases, V lost 6 bases, and 11 bases had no gene match. This CDR3 contains 16 residues.

This chain joins TRBV9 and TRBJ2-1; D perhaps matches TRBD2 (6 bases). This CDR3 spans 16 amino acids. The V gene's germline CDR1 is SGDLS and CDR2 YYNGEE. Trimming stripped 3 bases from V and 9 bases from J, with 22 bases between. The CDR3 DNA is TGTGCCAGCAGCGGGGTTAGCGTAGGCGGGACCCCTGAGCAGTTCTTC. As protein: CASSGVSVGGTPEQFF. Drawing the rest from reference TRBV9 and TRBJ2-1, the complete variable domain is DSGVTQTPKHLITATGQRVTLRCSPRSGDLSVYWYQQSLDQGLQFLIQYYNGEERAKGNILERFSAQQFPDLHSELNLSSLELGDSALYFCASSGVSVGGTPEQFFGPGTRLTVL.

The rearrangement links TRBV7-8 to TRBJ2-3, with a possible D match to TRBD1 (7 bases). Germline V gives CDR1 SGHVS, CDR2 FQNEAQ. Between the trimmed V and J ends, which lost 5 bases and 1 base, there was a span of 25 bases. The CDR3 is 19 amino acids. CDR3 amino acids: CASSPLLAGGIIRTDTQYF. The CDR3 nucleotides read TGTGCCAGCAGCCCACTCCTGGCAGGGGGGATTATCCGCACAGATACGCAGTATTTT.

This chain uses TRBV28 with TRBJ1-4; tentative D call: TRBD1 (6 bases). Germline V gene data show CDR1 as MDHEN and CDR2 as SYDVKM. The CDR3 consists of 14 residues. Between the trimmed V and J ends, which lost 7 bases and 6 bases, there was a span of 15 bases. The CDR3 here is CASTLGGRDEKLFF. CDR3 DNA sequence: TGTGCCAGCACCCTGGGGGGGCGGGATGAAAAACTGTTTTTT.

The rearrangement joins TRBV28 to TRBJ2-7; 8 nucleotides line up with TRBD2. The CDR3 totals 15 residues. The V gene's germline CDR1 is MDHEN and CDR2 SYDVKM. The trim removed 4 bases at V and 1 base at J, leaving 6 bases unmatched. Here the CDR3 DNA reads TGTGCCAGCAGTTCACCCGCGGGAGGATCCTACGAGCAGTACTTC. Encoded protein: CASSSPAGGSYEQYF.

The chain combines TRBV28 with TRBJ2-3, with a weak D call TRBD2 (6 bases). The CDR3 runs 13 residues. Germline-derived CDR1 and CDR2 are MDHEN and SYDVKM. V was clipped by 6 bases and J by 10 bases, with 17 bases between them. CDR3 sequence reads: CASSTGTTGAQYF. In nucleotides, the CDR3 is TGTGCCAGCAGCACTGGGACCACGGGGGCGCAGTATTTT.

In nucleotides, the CDR3 is TGTGCCAGCAACCGAGACAACTACAATGAGCAGTTCTTC. Its protein product is CASNRDNYNEQFF. The chain couples TRBV7-2 to TRBJ2-1; D remains unclear. Germline V gene data show CDR1 as SGHTA and CDR2 as FQGNSA. Trimming took 7 bases from V and 3 from J, leaving 10 bases between them. The CDR3 consists of 13 residues. Looking up the rest from reference TRBV7-2 and TRBJ2-1 gives the full variable domain: GAGVSQSPSNKVTEKGKDVELRCDPISGHTALYWYRQSLGQGLEFLIYFQGNSAPDKSGLPSDRFSAERTGGSVSTLTIQRTQQEDSAVYLCASNRDNYNEQFFGPGTRLTVL.

The rearrangement joins TRBV9 to TRBJ2-7, with TRBD1 matching 9 bases. Germline V gene sequence: CDR1 SGDLS, CDR2 YYNGEE. The CDR3 spans 14 residues. J was trimmed by 4 bases and V by 3 bases; bases with no gene match: 5. The CDR3 here is CASSGRDREYEQYF. The CDR3 DNA reads as TGTGCCAGCAGCGGCCGGGACAGGGAATACGAGCAGTACTTC.

The chain uses TRBV19 and TRBJ1-5, with D possibly being TRBD1 (6 bases). Germline values: CDR1 LNHDA, CDR2 SQIVND (reference sequence). V lost 0 bases and J 6 bases, leaving 15 bases between the germline ends. The CDR3 extends over 16 amino acids. CDR3 amino acids: CASSIDGAGGGQPQHF. CDR3 nucleotide sequence: TGTGCCAGTAGTATAGATGGCGCGGGGGGCGGTCAGCCCCAGCATTTT.

V usage is TRBV7-2 and J usage is TRBJ2-1; 7 bases are shared with TRBD2. The CDR3 runs 14 residues. V dropped 1 base and J dropped 8; count of bases not matched to a gene: 5. Germline V gene data show CDR1 as SGHTA and CDR2 as FQGNSA. As DNA, the CDR3 is TGTGCCAGCAGCTTAGTGGCGGGAGCCCATGAGCAGTTCTTC. This codes for CASSLVAGAHEQFF. Full variable domain (missing parts from reference TRBV7-2 and TRBJ2-1): GAGVSQSPSNKVTEKGKDVELRCDPISGHTALYWYRQSLGQGLEFLIYFQGNSAPDKSGLPSDRFSAERTGGSVSTLTIQRTQQEDSAVYLCASSLVAGAHEQFFGPGTRLTVL.

A word on this clone: Other DNA sequences of this sample code for an identical CDR3. This rearrangement joins TRBV18 to TRBJ1-1; D not certain. CDR3 length: 13 residues. Germline V gene data show CDR1 as KGHSH and CDR2 as LQKENI. Trimming left V 3 bases short and J 5 bases short, with 10 bases between. Here the CDR3 reads CASSPLGGTEAFF. The DNA of the CDR3 is TGTGCCAGCTCACCCTTGGGCGGGACTGAAGCTTTCTTT.

This clone turned up a few times. The chain joins TRBV6-6 to TRBJ2-5; D is possibly TRBD2 (7 bases). The germline gives CDR1 MNHNY, CDR2 SVGAGI (reference sequence). The CDR3 consists of 15 residues. Deletions cut 6 bases from V and 5 bases from J, with 19 bases between. This CDR3 reads CASRPTQGGRETQYF. In nucleotides, the CDR3 is TGTGCCAGCAGACCTACACAGGGAGGGCGGGAGACCCAGTACTTC.

This chain uses TRBV9 with TRBJ2-1; 14 positions match TRBD2. CDR1 and CDR2 (germline): SGDLS, YYNGEE. Losses at the gene ends were 2 bases for V and 7 bases for J; bases not matched to a gene: 5. CDR3 length: 16 residues. Here the CDR3 DNA reads TGTGCCAGCAGCGTGATTGGGACTAGCGGGGGAAATGAGCAGTTCTTC. This encodes CASSVIGTSGGNEQFF.